This passage covers 25 T cell receptor beta chains from one sample sequenced in a study of cytomegalovirus exposure and HLA in healthy donors. Amplification used 60 Vbeta primers and 13 Jbeta primers. Sequenced by immunoSEQ multiplex PCR; TCRdb stores in-frame clones only, minus some. The table has 80,000 to 130,000 clones, 80% to 90% seen once. Input material: PBMCs. The origin of the receptors is a woman in her late teens or twenties in good health and CMV-seronegative.

The chain uses TRBV7-6 and TRBJ1-6; 9 bases are a match to TRBD1. There are 15 residues in the CDR3. Trimming at V came to 6 bases and at J to 10 bases, leaving 10 bases not matched to a gene. Germline-derived CDR1 and CDR2 are SGHVS and FNYEAQ. The CDR3: CASSPTGGRRSPLHF. The DNA for the CDR3 is TGTGCCAGCAGTCCAACAGGGGGCAGACGGTCACCCCTCCACTTT.

This clone has more than one count but fewer than ten. The chain uses TRBV4-1 and TRBJ2-1; TRBD2 might be the D (5 bases). Deletions cut 6 bases from V and 0 bases from J, with 9 bases between. The CDR3 is 14 amino acids. CDR1 is MGHRA, CDR2 YSYEKL, per germline. CDR3 region: CASRRTGSYNEQFF. The CDR3 region has the DNA TGCGCCAGCAGGAGGACTGGCTCCTACAATGAGCAGTTCTTC.

The gene calls are TRBV10-2 and TRBJ2-7, with a tentative D call TRBD1 (5 bases). Trimming cost V 4 bases and J 2 bases, with 9 bases left between them. The CDR3 runs to 13 residues. The germline gives CDR1 WSHSY, CDR2 SAAADI. DNA for the CDR3: TGCGCCAGCAGTGCGTCACAGGCCTACGAGCAGTACTTC. Protein product: CASSASQAYEQYF.

This chain uses TRBV27 with TRBJ1-1; 9 positions match TRBD1. Germline CDR1 is MNHEY and CDR2 is SMNVEV (reference sequence). Germline trimming cut 2 bases from V and 4 bases from J; bases unmatched to any gene: 11. The CDR3 runs 17 residues. The CDR3: CASSLHTGGGGATEAFF. The CDR3 DNA reads as TGTGCCAGCAGTTTACATACAGGGGGCGGAGGGGCCACTGAAGCTTTCTTT.

The chain joins TRBV28 to TRBJ2-3; the match to TRBD2 covers 7 bases. The CDR3 is 15 amino acids. Looked up from germline, CDR1 is MDHEN and CDR2 is SYDVKM. J gave up 4 bases and V 3 bases, and 7 bases lay outside the gene matches. DNA for the CDR3: TGTGCCAGCAGTTTTTGGGGGAGGGGCCCAGATACGCAGTATTTT. This encodes CASSFWGRGPDTQYF.

The chain recombines TRBV15 with TRBJ2-5; D not resolved. The CDR3 is made up of 15 amino acids. V was clipped by 0 bases and J by 4 bases, with 12 bases between them. Germline V lookup: CDR1 LNHNV, CDR2 YYDKDF (reference sequence). The CDR3 loop reads CATSREPHLGETQYF. Here the CDR3 DNA reads TGTGCCACCAGCAGAGAGCCCCACCTAGGAGAGACCCAGTACTTC.

This clone was seen once. A junction end diverges from the germline sequence, so it may reflect a read error. The genes are TRBV7-9 and TRBJ2-3; 7 positions agree with TRBD1. The CDR3 totals 19 residues. Germline loops: CDR1 SEHNR, CDR2 FQNEAQ (reference sequence). The CDR3 DNA reads TGTTCCAGCAGCTCCACATCGATTTGGACAGGAGAACGGACAGATACGCAGTATTTT. Its protein is CSSSSTSIWTGERTDTQYF.

This chain uses TRBV2 with TRBJ2-7; possible D gene TRBD1, 6 bases. The CDR3 has 12 residues. V was shortened by 4 bases and J by 6 bases, with 10 bases between the two germline ends. Germline V gene sequence: CDR1 SNHLY, CDR2 FYNNEI. CDR3 DNA sequence: TGTGCCAGCAGTGGGACAGTGGGCGAGCAGTACTTC. Translation: CASSGTVGEQYF.

The rearrangement joins TRBV2 to TRBJ1-3; TRBD1 matches 8 bases. The CDR3 covers 15 residues. Trimming cost V 4 bases and J 4 bases; bases outside gene matches: 6. Germline CDR1 and CDR2: SNHLY and FYNNEI. The CDR3 sequence: CASSADRAGGNTIYF. DNA of the CDR3: TGTGCCAGCAGTGCGGACAGGGCGGGGGGAAACACCATATATTTT.

To note about this clone: One end of the junction does not line up with germline, which may come from a read error. The CDR3 nucleotides read TGTGCCAGCAGCCCGCGGACTAGCGGGGGTGAGAAGTTCTTC. As protein: CASSPRTSGGEKFF. The V call is TRBV7-2, the J call TRBJ2-1; 13 nucleotides line up with TRBD2. CDR1 and CDR2 from the germline V gene are SGHTA and FQGNSA. The CDR3 contains 14 residues.

The V and J genes are TRBV6-1 and TRBJ1-2; D is uncertain. Between the trimmed V and J ends, which lost 7 bases and 1 base, there was a span of 7 bases. The CDR3 spans 12 residues. CDR1 is MNHNS, CDR2 SASEGT, per germline. The CDR3 loop reads CASTRFNYGYTF. In nucleotides, the CDR3 is TGTGCCAGCACCAGGTTTAACTATGGCTACACCTTC.

V gene TRBV30 combines with J gene TRBJ1-1; 9 nucleotides agree with TRBD1. Germline V CDR1 and CDR2: GTSNPN, SVGIG (reference sequence). There are 13 residues in the CDR3. Unmatched junction bases numbered 2, after V lost 3 bases and J lost 3 bases. CDR3 sequence (DNA): TGTGCCTGGAGCGGACAGGGGCACACTGAAGCTTTCTTT. Translated: CAWSGQGHTEAFF. The full variable domain, rest sourced from reference TRBV30 and TRBJ1-1, is SQTIHQWPATLVQPVGSPLSLECTVEGTSNPNLYWYRQAAGRGLQLLFYSVGIGQISSEVPQNLSASRPQDRQFILSSKKLLLSDSGFYLCAWSGQGHTEAFFGQGTRLTVV.

This chain connects TRBV2 to TRBJ2-3; a weak D match, TRBD2 (6 bases). The CDR3 runs 17 residues. Germline V lookup: CDR1 SNHLY, CDR2 FYNNEI. The V end was cut by 4 bases, the J end by 6 bases, with 23 bases between. The DNA of the CDR3 is TGTGCCAGCAGTGTTCCTCGGTTGCGGGGCAACACGGATACGCAGTATTTT. Translation: CASSVPRLRGNTDTQYF.

The V call is TRBV28, the J call TRBJ1-2; D is possibly TRBD1 (5 bases). The V and J ends lost 2 bases and 4 bases respectively, with 8 bases between them. Germline CDR1 and CDR2: MDHEN and SYDVKM. The CDR3 length is 13 residues. The DNA of the CDR3 is TGTGCCAGCAGTTTACAACAGGCCTATGGCTACACCTTC. This codes for CASSLQQAYGYTF.

In this sample, this clone turned up many times. The chain is built from TRBV4-3 and TRBJ1-6; a weak D match, TRBD1 (6 bases). The CDR3 is made up of 15 amino acids. CDR1 is LGHNA and CDR2 is YSLEER in the germline V gene. Deletions cut 0 bases from V and 9 bases from J, with 12 bases between. The CDR3 sequence is CASSQDPTGTSPLHF. CDR3 bases: TGCGCCAGCAGCCAAGACCCGACAGGTACTTCACCCCTCCACTTT.

In its sample, this clone was seen a few times. Different DNA sequences within this sample yield the same CDR3. In DNA form, the CDR3 reads TGTGCCAGCTCACCACCGGGACTAGTAGGTGAGCAGTTCTTC. Translated, it gives CASSPPGLVGEQFF. V usage is TRBV18 and J usage is TRBJ2-1, with 8 bases identical to TRBD2. CDR1 is KGHSH and CDR2 is LQKENI in the germline V gene. CDR3 length equals 14 residues. After removal of 0 bases from V and 9 bases from J, the junction contained 4 bases not matched to a gene. Drawing the rest from reference TRBV18 and TRBJ2-1, the complete variable domain is NAGVMQNPRHLVRRRGQEARLRCSPMKGHSHVYWYRQLPEEGLKFMVYLQKENIIDESGMPKERFSAEFPKEGPSILRIQQVVRGDSAAYFCASSPPGLVGEQFFGPGTRLTVL.

The sample holds one count of this clone. The CDR3 is CASSHGSGDTDTQYF. In DNA, the CDR3 is TGTGCCAGCAGTCACGGTAGCGGGGACACAGATACGCAGTATTTT. The V call is TRBV6-4, the J call TRBJ2-3, with TRBD2 matching 8 bases. The CDR3 sequence is 15 residues long. Germline CDR1 and CDR2: MRHNA and SNTAGT. V lost 5 bases and J lost 2; bases outside the gene matches: 6.

The chain recombines TRBV23-1 with TRBJ2-7, with a possible D match to TRBD1 (6 bases). TRBV23-1 is an ORF; its function is uncertain. V lost 1 base and J lost 4, with 14 bases in between. The CDR3 covers 15 residues. CDR3: CASSQFPRDRYEQYF. CDR3 nucleotide sequence: TGCGCCAGCAGTCAATTCCCCCGTGACAGGTACGAGCAGTACTTC.

This chain uses TRBV18 with TRBJ1-1; maybe TRBD1 (5 bases). Looked up from germline, CDR1 is KGHSH and CDR2 is LQKENI. The CDR3 has 15 amino acids. Trimming shortened V by 4 bases and J by 1 base, and 13 bases separated the two germline ends. The CDR3 nucleotides are TGTGCCAGCTCACTTATCGACAGCCCGAACACTGAAGCTTTCTTT. It yields the protein CASSLIDSPNTEAFF.

V usage is TRBV29-1 and J usage is TRBJ2-7, with 7 bases identical to TRBD1. The CDR3 runs 12 residues. The germline CDR1 and CDR2 sequences are SQVTM and ANQGSEA. Germline trimming cut 4 bases from V and 3 bases from J; bases unmatched to any gene: 3. The CDR3 DNA sequence: TGCAGCGTTGGAGCAGGGGGCTACGAGCAGTACTTC. Protein product: CSVGAGGYEQYF.

The chain uses TRBV4-2 and TRBJ2-3, with 7 bases lining up with TRBD1. The germline V gene encodes CDR1 LGHNA and CDR2 YNFKEQ. The V gene end was trimmed by 1 base and the J gene end by 2 bases; junction bases not matched to a gene: 3. The CDR3 extends over 15 amino acids. CDR3 sequence reads: CASSQAGTATDTQYF. CDR3 nucleotide sequence: TGTGCCAGCAGCCAAGCGGGGACAGCCACAGATACGCAGTATTTT.

This clone was seen once. The chain carries TRBV21-1 and TRBJ1-2. TRBV21-1 constitutes a pseudogene. CDR3 length: 12 amino acids. The CDR3 protein is CASSGSSCGYTF. As DNA, the CDR3 is TGTGCCAGCAGCGGGAGCTCCTGTGGCTACACCTTC.

The chain combines TRBV4-2 with TRBJ2-7; TRBD2 matches 14 bases. V gave up 3 bases and J gave up 6 bases; unmatched junction bases: 7. The V gene's germline CDR1 is LGHNA and CDR2 YNFKEQ. The CDR3 is made up of 16 amino acids. CDR3 region: CASSQKGLAGEGEQYF. The CDR3 bases are TGTGCCAGCAGCCAGAAGGGACTAGCGGGGGAAGGCGAGCAGTACTTC.

The chain employs TRBV7-2 and TRBJ2-7; 8 bases line up with TRBD2. The CDR3 length is 16 residues. V lost 3 bases and J lost 2; bases outside the gene matches: 9. The germline CDR1 and CDR2 sequences are SGHTA and FQGNSA. CDR3 in amino acids: CASSFLASGPTYEQYF. The CDR3 DNA sequence: TGTGCCAGCAGCTTTTTGGCTAGCGGGCCGACCTACGAGCAGTACTTC.

CDR3 in amino acids: CASSEGQGATYEQYF. DNA of the CDR3: TGTGCCAGCAGCGAAGGACAGGGGGCGACCTACGAGCAGTACTTC. The rearrangement links TRBV9 to TRBJ2-7, with 11 bases fitting TRBD1. This CDR3 has 15 residues. In germline, CDR1 is SGDLS, CDR2 YYNGEE. J gave up 2 bases and V 3 bases, and 4 bases lay outside the gene matches.